A few counts support the clone carrying this T cell receptor beta chain. As yet, its antigen is unknown. These data are taken from a study of T-cell reconstitution after alpha-beta-depleted transplantation in children. Whole-study results and caveats: After transplant, at about two months, alpha-beta T cells were reportedly derived from several hundred expanded graft clones.

Preparation of the TCRbeta library was carried out with unique molecular identifiers. MiXCR, applied by TCRdb to the PCR reads, yields one record per CDR3 protein. The profile shows roughly 790,000 distinct CDR3 sequences, 15% to 20% of them singletons. V was cut by 1 base and J by 1 base, with 8 bases left in between. Germline V gene sequence: CDR1 LGHDT, CDR2 YNNKEL (reference sequence). The CDR3 is made up of 15 amino acids. The receptor comes from a male patient between 5 and 17 years old who had a stem cell transplant for acute lymphoblastic leukemia, so the T cells may come from the graft donor. The chain is built from TRBV3-1 and TRBJ2-1; D gene ambiguous. Material: PBMCs, mostly from graft donor cells, obtained 360 days after TCRalphabeta/CD19-depleted stem cell transplant. The DNA of the CDR3 is TGTGCCAGCAGCCAAGGTTATAGGTCCTACAATGAGCAGTTCTTC. Its protein is CASSQGYRSYNEQFF.